A selection of T cell receptor beta chains follows, all from one sample in a study of control samples from healthy donors and cancer patients. Sequencing was performed with immunoSEQ multiplex PCR; in TCRdb, only in-frame clones are kept and a portion is missing. The top ten hold about 5.8% of the sample, which has 140,000 to 150,000 clones, 80% to 95% seen once. The sample was blood. Every receptor here comes from a man aged 18 to 35 in good health. Each CDR3 is given with its conserved first and last residue. Fields, in order: V gene, D gene, clone size, J gene, CDR3 DNA, CDR3 protein. The D gene is left open where the match is weak. Where a row states a size, it is once, few, many or the class of an expanded clone; other rows omit it.

>TRBV30|TRBD2|NA|TRBJ2-7
TGTGCCTGGAGCCCTAAGACTAGCGGTTCGGTCTACGAGCAGTACTTC
CAWSPKTSGSVYEQYF
>TRBV4-1|NA|NA|TRBJ2-1
TGCGCCAGCAGCCAAGCGGCGCAATATGAGCAGTTCTTC
CASSQAAQYEQFF
>TRBV6-1|NA|NA|TRBJ1-1
TGTGCCAGCAGTGAAAGGTTGAACACTGAAGCTTTCTTT
CASSERLNTEAFF
>TRBV7-9|NA|NA|TRBJ2-2
TGTGCCAGCAGGATAATTACCGGGGAGCTGTTTTTT
CASRIITGELFF
>TRBV5-1|TRBD2|NA|TRBJ2-5
TGCGCCAGCAGCTTCCCTAGCGGGATGGGGGGAGAGACCCAGTACTTC
CASSFPSGMGGETQYF
>TRBV28|NA|NA|TRBJ1-1
TGTGCCAGCATCCCCATCGTGGGGTCGGGGAACACTGAAGCTTTCTTT
CASIPIVGSGNTEAFF
>TRBV30|NA|NA|TRBJ1-2
TGTGCCTGGAGTGTTTGGTCGTATGGCTACACCTTC
CAWSVWSYGYTF
>TRBV6-2/TRBV6-3|NA|NA|TRBJ1-3
TGTGCCAGCAGTCTTACAGGCGGAAACACCATATATTTT
CASSLTGGNTIYF
>TRBV12-5|TRBD1|NA|TRBJ2-2
TGTGCTAGTGGTTTCCGGACAGGGTCCACCGGGGAGCTGTTTTTT
CASGFRTGSTGELFF
>TRBV15|TRBD1|NA|TRBJ1-5
TGTGCCACCAGCTCCGGGACAGCACATCAGCCCCAGCATTTT
CATSSGTAHQPQHF
>TRBV5-4|TRBD2|once|TRBJ2-5
TGTGCCAGCAGCCTCGCGGGGGAGACAGAGACCCAGTACTTC
CASSLAGETETQYF
>TRBV30|NA|NA|TRBJ1-5
TGTGCCTGGAGTTTGCGCGGGCCCCAGCATTTT
CAWSLRGPQHF
>TRBV5-1|NA|NA|TRBJ1-1
TGCGCCAGCAGACAGGGTCTGAACACTGAAGCTTTCTTT
CASRQGLNTEAFF
>TRBV4-1|NA|NA|TRBJ2-5
TGCGCCAGCAGCCCCCATTCCCCGGAGACCCAGTACTTC
CASSPHSPETQYF
>TRBV4-3|NA|NA|TRBJ1-1
TGCGCCAGCAGCCAAGACCCGAACACTGAAGCTTTCTTT
CASSQDPNTEAFF
>TRBV27|NA|NA|TRBJ1-2
TGTGCCAGCAGTTTATCAGGACATGGGTACAAATATGGCTACACCTTC
CASSLSGHGYKYGYTF
>TRBV5-6|NA|NA|TRBJ2-5
TGTGCCAGCAGCCCTACGGCGGGACAACAAGAGACCCAGTACTTC
CASSPTAGQQETQYF
>TRBV27|NA|NA|TRBJ1-2
TGTGCCAGCAGTTTTCAGGGCCTCTATGGCTACACCTTC
CASSFQGLYGYTF
>TRBV27|NA|NA|TRBJ2-7
TGTGCCAGCAGTTTATTAAGGGATGTCCCTTACGAGCAGTACTTC
CASSLLRDVPYEQYF
>TRBV7-8|TRBD1|NA|TRBJ1-5
TGTGCCAGCAGCACGCGACAGGGAGGTCAGCCCCAGCATTTT
CASSTRQGGQPQHF
>TRBV4-3|TRBD2|NA|TRBJ2-2
TGCGCCAGCAGCCAAGATGGCGGGGGGGTGAACACCGGGGAGCTGTTTTTT
CASSQDGGGVNTGELFF
>TRBV29-1|TRBD2|NA|TRBJ2-3
TGCAGCGTTGAAGGTACTAGCGGAAGCACAGATACGCAGTATTTT
CSVEGTSGSTDTQYF
>TRBV11-2|TRBD2|NA|TRBJ2-7
TGTGCCAGCAGCCCTACTAGCGGGAGCTCCGAGCAGTACTTC
CASSPTSGSSEQYF
>TRBV5-1|NA|NA|TRBJ2-5
TGCGCCAGCAGGGACGACTCGGTGCAAGAGACCCAGTACTTC
CASRDDSVQETQYF
>TRBV7-2|TRBD1|NA|TRBJ1-6
TGTGCCAGCAGCCCAGGACAGGGAAATTCCCCAGGTCTCCACTTT
CASSPGQGNSPGLHF
>TRBV6-5|NA|NA|TRBJ1-5
TGTGCCAGCAGTACCCGGACAGCAAATCAGCCCCAGCATTTT
CASSTRTANQPQHF
>TRBV6-6|NA|NA|TRBJ1-5
TGTGCCAGCAGTCGGCAGGGCTTTAATCAGCCCCAGCATTTT
CASSRQGFNQPQHF
>TRBV27|TRBD2|NA|TRBJ2-7
TGTGCCAGCAGCACGAGCGGGAGAAACTACGAGCAGTACTTC
CASSTSGRNYEQYF
>TRBV11-2|TRBD1|NA|TRBJ2-3
TGTGCCAGCAGCTCCGGGGCAGGGGGCGTGTATACGCAGTATTTT
CASSSGAGGVYTQYF
>TRBV10-3|TRBD2|NA|TRBJ2-3
TGTGCCACCAGATCGGCGGGGGGATACACAGATACGCAGTATTTT
CATRSAGGYTDTQYF
>TRBV4-1|NA|few|TRBJ1-5
TGCGCCAGCAGCCAAGGGGGCGGGCCCCAGCATTTT
CASSQGGGPQHF
>TRBV13|NA|NA|TRBJ2-3
TGTGCCAGCAGCTCCCGGAGCTATAGCACAGATACGCAGTATTTT
CASSSRSYSTDTQYF
>TRBV19|NA|NA|TRBJ2-4
TGTGCCAGTAGCCCAGGACGAATGGCCAAAAACATTCAGTACTTC
CASSPGRMAKNIQYF
>TRBV9|NA|NA|TRBJ2-2
TGTGCCAGCAGCTTAATGGGGCTCCCCGGAGTAGGCGGGGAGCTGTTTTTT
CASSLMGLPGVGGELFF
>TRBV14|NA|NA|TRBJ2-7
TGTGCCAGCAGCCTGAGAGACAGGCCCTACGAGCAGTACTTC
CASSLRDRPYEQYF
>TRBV6-5|NA|NA|TRBJ2-2
TGTGCCAGCAGTCAACACGGGGAGCTGTTTTTT
CASSQHGELFF
>TRBV6-2/TRBV6-3|NA|NA|TRBJ1-5
TGTGCCAGCAGTTACTACTGGAGTGTTGATAGCAATCAGCCCCAGCATTTT
CASSYYWSVDSNQPQHF
>TRBV7-2|NA|NA|TRBJ1-1
TGTGCCAGCAGCGGACGGGTTAACACTGAAGCTTTCTTT
CASSGRVNTEAFF
>TRBV7-8|NA|NA|TRBJ1-6
TGTGCCAGCAGCTTTTCCATATATGGGGAATCACCCCTCCACTTT
CASSFSIYGESPLHF
>TRBV6-2/TRBV6-3|NA|NA|TRBJ2-1
TGTGCCAGCAGCCCAGGGTACGAGCAGTTCTTC
CASSPGYEQFF
>TRBV7-2|TRBD1|NA|TRBJ1-1
TGTGCCAGCAGCCCAGGGACAGGGATTGAAGCTTTCTTT
CASSPGTGIEAFF
>TRBV6-5|NA|NA|TRBJ2-7
TGTGCCAGCAGGCGGCGGGATGAGCAGTACTTC
CASRRRDEQYF
>TRBV10-3|NA|NA|TRBJ2-7
TGTGCCATCAGTGTCAGCATGCCGAATTACGAGCAGTACTTC
CAISVSMPNYEQYF
>TRBV6-5|NA|NA|TRBJ2-7
TGTGCCAGCAGATTACCTTCGGGGAGAGGGCAGTACTTC
CASRLPSGRGQYF